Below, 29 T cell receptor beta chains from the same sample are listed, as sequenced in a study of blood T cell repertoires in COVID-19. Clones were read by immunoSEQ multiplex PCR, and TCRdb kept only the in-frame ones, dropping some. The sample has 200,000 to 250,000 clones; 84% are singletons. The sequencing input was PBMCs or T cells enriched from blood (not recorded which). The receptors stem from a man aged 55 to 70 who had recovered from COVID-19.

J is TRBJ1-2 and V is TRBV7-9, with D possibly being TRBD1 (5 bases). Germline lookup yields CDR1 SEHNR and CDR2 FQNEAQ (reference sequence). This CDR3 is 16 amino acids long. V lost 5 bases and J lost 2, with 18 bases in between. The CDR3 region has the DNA TGTGCCAGCAGCCCCGGGGATGGTCGGGGGAACTATGGCTACACCTTC. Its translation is CASSPGDGRGNYGYTF.

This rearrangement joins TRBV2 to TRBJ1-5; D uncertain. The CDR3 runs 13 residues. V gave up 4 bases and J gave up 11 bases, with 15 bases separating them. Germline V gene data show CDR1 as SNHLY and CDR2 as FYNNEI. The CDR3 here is CASSGGELMSQHF. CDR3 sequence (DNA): TGTGCCAGCAGTGGCGGGGAGCTAATGTCCCAGCATTTT.

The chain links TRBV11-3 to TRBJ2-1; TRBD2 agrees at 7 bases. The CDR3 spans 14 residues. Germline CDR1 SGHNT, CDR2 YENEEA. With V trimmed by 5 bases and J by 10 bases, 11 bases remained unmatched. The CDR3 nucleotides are TGTGCCAGCAGCGCCGGACTAGAAGGGGTCGAGCAGTTCTTC. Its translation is CASSAGLEGVEQFF. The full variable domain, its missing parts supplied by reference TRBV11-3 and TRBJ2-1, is EAGVVQSPRYKIIEKKQPVAFWCNPISGHNTLYWYLQNLGQGPELLIRYENEEAVDDSQLPKDRFSAERLKGVDSTLKIQPAELGDSAVYLCASSAGLEGVEQFFGPGTRLTVL.

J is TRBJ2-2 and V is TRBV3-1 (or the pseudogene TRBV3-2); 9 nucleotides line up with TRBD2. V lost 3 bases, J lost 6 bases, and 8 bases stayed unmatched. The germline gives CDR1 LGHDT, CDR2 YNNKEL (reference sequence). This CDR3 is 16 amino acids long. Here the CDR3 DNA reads TGTGCCAGCAGCCATAGGCCTAGCGGGGAGTCCGGGGAGCTGTTTTTT. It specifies CASSHRPSGESGELFF.

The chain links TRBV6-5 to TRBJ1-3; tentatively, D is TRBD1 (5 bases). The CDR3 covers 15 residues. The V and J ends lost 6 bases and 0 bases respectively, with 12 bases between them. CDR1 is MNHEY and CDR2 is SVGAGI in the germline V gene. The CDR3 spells CASSPRDFSGNTIYF. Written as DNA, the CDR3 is TGTGCCAGCAGCCCCCGGGACTTCTCTGGAAACACCATATATTTT.

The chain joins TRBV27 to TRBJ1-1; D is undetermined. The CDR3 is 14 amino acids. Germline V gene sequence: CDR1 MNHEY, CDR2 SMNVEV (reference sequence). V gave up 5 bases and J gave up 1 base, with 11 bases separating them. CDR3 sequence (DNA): TGTGCCAGCAGTCCCCCCGGGAGGAACACTGAAGCTTTCTTT. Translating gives CASSPPGRNTEAFF.

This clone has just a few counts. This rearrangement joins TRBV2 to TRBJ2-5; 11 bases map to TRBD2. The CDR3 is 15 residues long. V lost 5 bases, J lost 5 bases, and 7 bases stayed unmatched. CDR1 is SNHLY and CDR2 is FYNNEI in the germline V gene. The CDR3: CASSRLAGRRETQYF. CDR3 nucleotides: TGTGCCAGCAGTAGACTAGCGGGGCGCAGGGAGACCCAGTACTTC.

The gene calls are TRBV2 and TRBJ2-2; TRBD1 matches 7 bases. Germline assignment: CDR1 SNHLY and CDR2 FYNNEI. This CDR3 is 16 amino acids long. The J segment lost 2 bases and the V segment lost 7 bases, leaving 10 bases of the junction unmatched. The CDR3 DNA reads TGTGCCAGCAAGAAATCGGACAGGAAAAACACCGGGGAGCTGTTTTTT. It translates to CASKKSDRKNTGELFF.

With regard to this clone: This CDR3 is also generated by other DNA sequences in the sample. The CDR3 here is CASSIVRANTGELFF. As DNA, the CDR3 is TGTGCCAGTAGTATAGTGAGGGCTAACACCGGGGAGCTGTTTTTT. The chain couples TRBV19 to TRBJ2-2, with a tentative D call TRBD2 (5 bases). The CDR3 is made up of 15 amino acids. The V and J ends lost 1 base and 2 bases respectively, with 8 bases between them. Germline V gene data show CDR1 as LNHDA and CDR2 as SQIVND (reference sequence).

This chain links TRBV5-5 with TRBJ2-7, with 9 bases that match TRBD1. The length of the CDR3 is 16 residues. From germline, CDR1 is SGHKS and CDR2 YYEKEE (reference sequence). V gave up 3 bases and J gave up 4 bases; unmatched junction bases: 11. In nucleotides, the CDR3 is TGTGCCAGCAGCTCGCAGACAGGGGGTTTGCGGTACGAGCAGTACTTC. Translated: CASSSQTGGLRYEQYF.

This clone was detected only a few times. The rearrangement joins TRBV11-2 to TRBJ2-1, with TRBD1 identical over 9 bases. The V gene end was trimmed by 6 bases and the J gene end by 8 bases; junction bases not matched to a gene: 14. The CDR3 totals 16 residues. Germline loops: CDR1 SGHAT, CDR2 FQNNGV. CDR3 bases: TGTGCCAGCAGTACCAATCCCAAACAGGGGGCCCATGAGCAGTTCTTC. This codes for CASSTNPKQGAHEQFF.

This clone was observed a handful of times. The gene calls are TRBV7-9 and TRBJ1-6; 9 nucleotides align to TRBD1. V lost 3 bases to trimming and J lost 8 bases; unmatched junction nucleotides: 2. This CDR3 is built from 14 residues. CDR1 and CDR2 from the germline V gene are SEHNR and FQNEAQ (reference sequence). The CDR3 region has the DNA TGTGCCAGCAGCTTCGGGACAGGGTATTCACCCCTCCACTTT. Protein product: CASSFGTGYSPLHF.

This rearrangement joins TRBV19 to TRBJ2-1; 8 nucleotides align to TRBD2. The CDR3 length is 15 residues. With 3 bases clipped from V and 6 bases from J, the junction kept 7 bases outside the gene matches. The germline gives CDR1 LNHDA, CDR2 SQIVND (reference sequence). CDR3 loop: CASSIRGGFANEQFF. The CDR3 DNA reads TGTGCCAGTAGTATCCGCGGGGGGTTTGCCAATGAGCAGTTCTTC. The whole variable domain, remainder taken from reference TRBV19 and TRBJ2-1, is DGGITQSPKYLFRKEGQNVTLSCEQNLNHDAMYWYRQDPGQGLRLIYYSQIVNDFQKGDIAEGYSVSREKKESFPLTVTSAQKNPTAFYLCASSIRGGFANEQFFGPGTRLTVL.

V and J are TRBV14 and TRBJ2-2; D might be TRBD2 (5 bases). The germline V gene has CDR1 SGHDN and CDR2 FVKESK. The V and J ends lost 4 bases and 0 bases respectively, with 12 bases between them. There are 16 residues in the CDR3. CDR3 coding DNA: TGTGCCAGCAGCCCTCGGACTGGAACGAACACCGGGGAGCTGTTTTTT. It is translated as CASSPRTGTNTGELFF.

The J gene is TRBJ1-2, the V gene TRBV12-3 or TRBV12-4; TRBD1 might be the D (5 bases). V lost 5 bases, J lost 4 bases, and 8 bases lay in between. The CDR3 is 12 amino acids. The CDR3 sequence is CASSLDSYGYTF. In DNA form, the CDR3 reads TGTGCCAGCAGTCTCGACAGCTATGGCTACACCTTC.

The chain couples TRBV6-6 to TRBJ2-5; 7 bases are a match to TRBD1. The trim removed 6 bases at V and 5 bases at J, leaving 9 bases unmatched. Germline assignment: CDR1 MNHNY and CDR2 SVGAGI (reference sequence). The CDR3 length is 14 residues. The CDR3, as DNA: TGTGCCAGCAGCGACCGACAGGGCAGGGAGACCCAGTACTTC. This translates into CASSDRQGRETQYF.

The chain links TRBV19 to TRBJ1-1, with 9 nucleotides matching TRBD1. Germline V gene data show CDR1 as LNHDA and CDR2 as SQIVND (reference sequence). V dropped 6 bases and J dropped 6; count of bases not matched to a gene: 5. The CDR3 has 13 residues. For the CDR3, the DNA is TGTGCCAGTAGGACAGACAGGGGGGCTGAAGCTTTCTTT. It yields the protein CASRTDRGAEAFF.

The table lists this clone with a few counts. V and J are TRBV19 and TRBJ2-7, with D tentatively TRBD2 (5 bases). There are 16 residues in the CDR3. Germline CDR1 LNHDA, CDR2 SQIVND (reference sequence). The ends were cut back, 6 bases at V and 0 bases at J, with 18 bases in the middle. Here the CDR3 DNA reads TGTGCCAGTAGCCCTACTCGCCTCGGGGACTCCTACGAGCAGTACTTC. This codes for CASSPTRLGDSYEQYF.

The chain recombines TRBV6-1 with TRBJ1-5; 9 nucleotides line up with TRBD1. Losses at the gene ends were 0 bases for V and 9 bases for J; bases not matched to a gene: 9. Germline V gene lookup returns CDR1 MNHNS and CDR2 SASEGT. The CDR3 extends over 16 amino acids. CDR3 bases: TGTGCCAGCAGTGAAGCGCTGGGACAGGGTGTTTGGCCCCAGCATTTT. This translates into CASSEALGQGVWPQHF.

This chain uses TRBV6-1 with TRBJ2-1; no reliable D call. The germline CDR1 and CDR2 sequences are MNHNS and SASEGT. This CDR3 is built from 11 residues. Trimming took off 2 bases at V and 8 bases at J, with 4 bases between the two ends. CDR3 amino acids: CASSERYEQFF. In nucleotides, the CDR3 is TGTGCCAGCAGTGAACGTTATGAGCAGTTCTTC.

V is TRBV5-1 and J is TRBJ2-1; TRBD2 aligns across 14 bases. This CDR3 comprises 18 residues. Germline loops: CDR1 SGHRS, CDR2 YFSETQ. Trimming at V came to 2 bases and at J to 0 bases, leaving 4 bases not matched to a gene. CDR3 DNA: TGCGCCAGCAGCTTCCATGGACTAGCGGGGGGCTCCTACAATGAGCAGTTCTTC. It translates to CASSFHGLAGGSYNEQFF.

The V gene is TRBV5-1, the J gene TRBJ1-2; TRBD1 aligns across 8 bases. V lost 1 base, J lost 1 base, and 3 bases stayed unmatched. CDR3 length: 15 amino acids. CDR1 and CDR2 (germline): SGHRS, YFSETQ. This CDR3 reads CASSLYTGGNYGYTF. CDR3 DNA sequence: TGCGCCAGCAGCTTGTATACAGGGGGTAACTATGGCTACACCTTC.

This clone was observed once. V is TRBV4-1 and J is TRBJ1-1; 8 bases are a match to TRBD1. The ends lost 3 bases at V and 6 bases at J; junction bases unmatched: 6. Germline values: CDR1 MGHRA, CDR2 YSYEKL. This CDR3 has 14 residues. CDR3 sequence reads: CASSQGTGDSEAFF. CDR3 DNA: TGCGCCAGCAGCCAGGGGACAGGAGATTCTGAAGCTTTCTTT.

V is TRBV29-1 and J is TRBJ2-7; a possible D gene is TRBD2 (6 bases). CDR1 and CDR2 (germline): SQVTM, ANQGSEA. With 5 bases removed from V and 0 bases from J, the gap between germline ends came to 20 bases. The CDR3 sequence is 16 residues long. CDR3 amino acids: CSVTTLPGESSYEQYF. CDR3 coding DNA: TGCAGCGTTACCACTCTGCCGGGGGAAAGCTCCTACGAGCAGTACTTC.

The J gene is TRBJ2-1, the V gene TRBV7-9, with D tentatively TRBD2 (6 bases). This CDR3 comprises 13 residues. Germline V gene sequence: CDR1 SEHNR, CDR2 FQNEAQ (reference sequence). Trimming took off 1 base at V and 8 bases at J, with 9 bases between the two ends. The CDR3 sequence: CASSLGRADEQFF. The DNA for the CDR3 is TGTGCCAGCAGCTTAGGGAGGGCTGATGAGCAGTTCTTC. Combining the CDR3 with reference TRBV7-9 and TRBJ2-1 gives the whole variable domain DTGVSQNPRHKITKRGQNVTFRCDPISEHNRLYWYRQTLGQGPEFLTYFQNEAQLEKSRLLSDRFSAERPKGSFSTLEIQRTEQGDSAMYLCASSLGRADEQFFGPGTRLTVL.

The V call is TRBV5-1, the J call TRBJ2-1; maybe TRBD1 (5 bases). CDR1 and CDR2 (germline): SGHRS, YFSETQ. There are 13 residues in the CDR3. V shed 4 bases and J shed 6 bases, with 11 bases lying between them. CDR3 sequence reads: CASSVSRGNEQFF. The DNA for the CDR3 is TGCGCCAGCAGCGTTTCTAGGGGCAATGAGCAGTTCTTC.

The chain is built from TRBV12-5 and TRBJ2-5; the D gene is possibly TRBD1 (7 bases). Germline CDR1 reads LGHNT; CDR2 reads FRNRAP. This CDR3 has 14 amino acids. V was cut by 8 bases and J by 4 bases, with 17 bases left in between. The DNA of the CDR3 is TGTGCTAGTACGCGGGACAGCCTCGGAGAGACCCAGTACTTC. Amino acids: CASTRDSLGETQYF.

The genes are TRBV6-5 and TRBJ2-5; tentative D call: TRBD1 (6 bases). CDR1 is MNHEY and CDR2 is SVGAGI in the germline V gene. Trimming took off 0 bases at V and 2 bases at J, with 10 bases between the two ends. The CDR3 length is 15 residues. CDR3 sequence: CASSYSTRGQETQYF. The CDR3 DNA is TGTGCCAGCAGTTACTCGACCAGGGGACAAGAGACCCAGTACTTC.

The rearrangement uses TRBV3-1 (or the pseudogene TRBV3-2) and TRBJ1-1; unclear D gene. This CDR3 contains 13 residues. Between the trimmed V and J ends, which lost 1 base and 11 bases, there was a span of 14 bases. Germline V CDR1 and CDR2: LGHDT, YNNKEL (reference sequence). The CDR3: CASSQAQALFAFF. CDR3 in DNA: TGTGCCAGCAGCCAAGCGCAGGCGTTGTTTGCTTTCTTT.